This is a list of T cell receptor beta chains from one sample in a study of cytomegalovirus exposure and HLA in healthy donors. TCRdb's table, derived via immunoSEQ multiplex PCR, lists solely in-frame clones and lacks some. This table has 150,000 to 200,000 clones, 81% appearing once. Material: PBMCs. Every receptor here comes from a man between 45 and 60 years old in good health and CMV-seropositive. The CDR3 runs from the conserved cysteine through the conserved F or W. A D gene is named only where the DNA matches it firmly. Size tells how often a clone was seen (once, few, many) or the class of an expanded clone, and some rows leave it out.

TRBJ2-7	TRBV9	.	TRBD1	TGTGCCAGCAGCGGACAGGGGGCCTACGAGCAGTACTTC	CASSGQGAYEQYF
TRBJ1-3	TRBV2	.	.	TGTGCCAGCGGAGCAACGGGCTCTGGAAACACCATATATTTT	CASGATGSGNTIYF
TRBJ2-2	TRBV2	.	.	TGTGCCGGCCGCCAGGGCACCGGGGAGCTGTTTTTT	CAGRQGTGELFF
TRBJ2-1	TRBV28	.	TRBD2	TGTGCCAGCACCGTAGCGGGGGGCTCCTACAATGAGCAGTTCTTC	CASTVAGGSYNEQFF
TRBJ2-7	TRBV28	.	.	TGTGCCAGCAGTTTATCGGGACTCCACGAGCAGTACTTC	CASSLSGLHEQYF
TRBJ2-7	TRBV5-1	.	TRBD1	TGCGCCAGCAGACCCGGACAGGGGGTAATCTACGAGCAGTACTTC	CASRPGQGVIYEQYF
TRBJ1-1	TRBV28	.	.	TGTGCCAGCAGAGAAAGCCTGAGAAACACTGAAGCTTTCTTT	CASRESLRNTEAFF
TRBJ2-1	TRBV4-3	once	TRBD2	TGCGCCAGCAGCCAGGGACTAGCGGGAGCTGGGTCCTACAATGAGCAGTTCTTC	CASSQGLAGAGSYNEQFF
TRBJ2-7	TRBV19	.	TRBD1	TGTGCCAGTAGTCTTGGACAGGGAGGCTACGAGCAGTACTTC	CASSLGQGGYEQYF
TRBJ1-1	TRBV28	once	.	TGTGCCAGCAGTTTAAAGTTGGGGGGAGTTAACACTGAAGCTTTCTTT	CASSLKLGGVNTEAFF
TRBJ2-7	TRBV7-8	.	.	TGTGCCAGCAGCGCCGGTTCGGGAGCCCTATACGAGCAGTACTTC	CASSAGSGALYEQYF
TRBJ1-2	TRBV7-9	.	.	TGTGCCAGCAGCTTTCGGGGGGATGGCTACACCTTC	CASSFRGDGYTF
TRBJ2-2	TRBV9	.	.	TGTGCCAGCAGCGCCCCTTCGTCCGGGGAGCTGTTTTTT	CASSAPSSGELFF
TRBJ2-3	TRBV28	.	.	TGTGCCAGCAGCCCTTCAGGGAGGGATACGCAGTATTTT	CASSPSGRDTQYF
TRBJ1-1	TRBV13	.	.	TGTGCCAGCAGCCAATGGACAGAGGTGCCCACTGAAGCTTTCTTT	CASSQWTEVPTEAFF
TRBJ1-4	TRBV7-6	.	TRBD1	TGTGCCAGCAGCTACAGGGGGCGTCCTAATGAAAAACTGTTTTTT	CASSYRGRPNEKLFF
TRBJ2-3	TRBV2	.	.	TGTGCCAGCAGTGAGGAGGGGGGGGGCACAGATACGCAGTATTTT	CASSEEGGGTDTQYF
TRBJ2-7	TRBV4-3	.	TRBD2	TGCGCCAGCAGCCAAGGTACTAGCGGCCGCTACGAGCAGTACTTC	CASSQGTSGRYEQYF
TRBJ1-4	TRBV19	.	.	TGTGCCAGTAGTCTTGACGGGGCTAATGAAAAACTGTTTTTT	CASSLDGANEKLFF
TRBJ1-4	TRBV6-5	few	.	TGTGCCAGCAGTCCCCGGGGGGGGTGGGATGAAAAACTGTTTTTT	CASSPRGGWDEKLFF
TRBJ2-3	TRBV5-1	.	.	TGCGCCAGCAGCCGACAGCTTATTAGCACAGATACGCAGTATTTT	CASSRQLISTDTQYF
TRBJ2-7	TRBV28	.	.	TGTGCCAGCAGTTCCCCCTCCAAGCGAGCGAGAACTTACGAGCAGTACTTC	CASSSPSKRARTYEQYF
TRBJ1-5	TRBV2	.	TRBD1	TGTGCCAGCCTCTTCGGGACAGGGCCTGATCAGCCCCAGCATTTT	CASLFGTGPDQPQHF
TRBJ2-7	TRBV5-1	.	.	TGCGCCAGCAGCTCTGGTGGGGGCGCCAGGGGTAACGAGCAGTACTTC	CASSSGGGARGNEQYF
TRBJ2-5	TRBV5-1	.	TRBD2	TGCGCCAGCAGCACTAGCGGGGATAGGGAGACCCAGTACTTC	CASSTSGDRETQYF
TRBJ1-1	TRBV6-5	.	.	TGTGCCAGCAGTCTTAGGGGCACTGAAGCTTTCTTT	CASSLRGTEAFF
TRBJ2-5	TRBV4-2	.	TRBD2	TGTGCCAGCAGCTATGGCCCAGCGGGAGCAAAAGAGACCCAGTACTTC	CASSYGPAGAKETQYF
TRBJ1-1	TRBV30	.	.	TGTGCCTGGAGGCGGCAGATGAACACTGAAGCTTTCTTT	CAWRRQMNTEAFF
TRBJ2-1	TRBV9	.	TRBD2	TGTGCCAGCAGCCCCCACCTTCGAGCCCTAGCGGGATCGGGGTACAATGAGCAGTTCTTC	CASSPHLRALAGSGYNEQFF
TRBJ2-7	TRBV7-6	once	TRBD1	TGTGCCAGCAGCTCATTCACAGGGGACGAGCAGTACTTC	CASSSFTGDEQYF
TRBJ1-5	TRBV28	once	.	TGTGCCAGCAGTGGAGGGAGTCAGCCCCAGCATTTT	CASSGGSQPQHF
TRBJ1-2	TRBV21-1	once	.	TGTGCCAGCAGCCCTGACCCCGGGAGGAGCTACACCTTC	CASSPDPGRSYTF
TRBJ2-5	TRBV5-1	.	.	TGCGCCAGCAGCCTGTACCAAGAGACCCAGTACTTC	CASSLYQETQYF
TRBJ2-2	TRBV6-5	few	.	TGTGCCAGCAGTTACTCGAGTGGCAGGATGGAGCTGTTTTTT	CASSYSSGRMELFF
TRBJ2-5	TRBV5-1	.	.	TGCGCCAGCAGCTTGGCCGGAGCGGAAGAGACCCAGTACTTC	CASSLAGAEETQYF
TRBJ2-1	TRBV14	.	.	TGTGCCAGCAGCCAAGAGCATCGGGGTGAGCAGTTCTTC	CASSQEHRGEQFF
TRBJ2-3	TRBV13	.	TRBD2	TGTGCCAGCAGCTCCAGGACTAGCGGGAGAGGGGCAGATACGCAGTATTTT	CASSSRTSGRGADTQYF
TRBJ2-7	TRBV5-6	.	.	TGTGCCAGCAGCAGGGGGAGTATCCAGAGCTCCTACGAGCAGTACTTC	CASSRGSIQSSYEQYF
TRBJ2-7	TRBV9	.	TRBD1	TGTGCCAGCAGCGTAGGGTTGGGACAGGGCCACGAGCAGTACTTC	CASSVGLGQGHEQYF
TRBJ2-7	TRBV28	.	TRBD2	TGTGCCAGCACTACTAGCGGAGAATTATCCTACGAGCAGTACTTC	CASTTSGELSYEQYF
TRBJ1-2	TRBV7-6	.	.	TGTGCCAGCAGCTTAGGAGGGATTGAGGGTGGCTACACCTTC	CASSLGGIEGGYTF
TRBJ2-2	TRBV5-1	.	TRBD1	TGCGCCAGCAGCTTGAGGACAGGGGGGACCGGGGAGCTGTTTTTT	CASSLRTGGTGELFF
TRBJ1-2	TRBV6-5	.	.	TGTGCCAGCAGGGAGACAGCCTATGGCTACACCTTC	CASRETAYGYTF
TRBJ1-1	TRBV18	.	.	TGTGCCAGCTCACCGCGGGCAGGGGCCATCAGGGACACTGAAGCTTTCTTT	CASSPRAGAIRDTEAFF
TRBJ2-7	TRBV19	.	TRBD2	TGTGCCAGTAGTCGGGAGGCCTTCTACGAGCAGTACTTC	CASSREAFYEQYF
TRBJ1-2	TRBV5-6	.	.	TGTGCCAGCAGCCCAGGACAGCCTAACTATGGCTACACCTTC	CASSPGQPNYGYTF
TRBJ2-1	TRBV19	.	TRBD2	TGTGCCAGTAGAAACTTAGCGGGGGCCGGCAATGAGCAGTTCTTC	CASRNLAGAGNEQFF